The 9 T cell receptor beta chains below all came from one sample that was sequenced in a study of blood T cell repertoires in COVID-19. Assay: immunoSEQ multiplex PCR; the TCRdb copy retains only in-frame clones and omits some. The profile covers about 230,000 clones, with roughly nine tenths appearing a single time and roughly 4% taken by the ten largest. Sequenced input: PBMCs or T cells enriched from blood (not recorded which). The source of these receptors is a woman in her 30s with acute COVID-19.

This chain links TRBV20-1 with TRBJ2-7; 7 bases map to TRBD2. This CDR3 contains 14 residues. CDR1 and CDR2 from the germline V gene are DFQATT and SNEGSKA (reference sequence). After removal of 3 bases from V and 7 bases from J, the junction contained 12 bases not matched to a gene. The CDR3 DNA follows: TGCAGTGCTAGTTACCAGGGAGGGGTGGGGGAGCAGTACTTC. Translating it yields CSASYQGGVGEQYF.

This rearrangement joins TRBV11-2 to TRBJ1-1; D might be TRBD1 (5 bases). This CDR3 has 14 amino acids. V gave up 5 bases and J gave up 4 bases, with 14 bases separating them. Germline V gene lookup returns CDR1 SGHAT and CDR2 FQNNGV. The CDR3 region has the DNA TGTGCCAGCAGCCTTAGCGGGGGAGGCACTGAAGCTTTCTTT. It codes for CASSLSGGGTEAFF.

This chain joins TRBV18 and TRBJ1-4; D uncertain. This CDR3 has 13 residues. Trimming removed 3 bases at V and 2 bases at J, with 4 bases between. CDR1 and CDR2 from the germline V gene are KGHSH and LQKENI. CDR3 nucleotide sequence: TGTGCCAGCTCACCTGGCACTAATGAAAAACTGTTTTTT. Encoded protein: CASSPGTNEKLFF.

V and J are TRBV7-2 and TRBJ2-1; D is possibly TRBD2 (6 bases). The germline V gene encodes CDR1 SGHTA and CDR2 FQGNSA. The length of the CDR3 is 15 residues. The ends were cut back, 1 base at V and 9 bases at J, with 16 bases in the middle. CDR3 in DNA: TGTGCCAGCAGCTTAGTAGGAACTAGCCGCGTTGAGCAGTTCTTC. Translating gives CASSLVGTSRVEQFF.

This clone was observed a few times. The chain employs TRBV19 and TRBJ1-6, with 9 bases fitting TRBD1. The CDR3 loop spans 18 amino acids. Germline CDR1 and CDR2: LNHDA and SQIVND (reference sequence). V shed 8 bases, J shed 2 bases, and the junction held 13 bases outside the gene matches. In DNA, the CDR3 is TGTGCCAGTCAGCTCCTGGACAGGGGTAACGCCTATAATTCACCCCTCCACTTT. Protein sequence: CASQLLDRGNAYNSPLHF.

This clone came up once. This rearrangement joins TRBV11-2 to TRBJ2-1; 11 bases line up with TRBD2. Germline V gene data show CDR1 as SGHAT and CDR2 as FQNNGV. This CDR3 has 18 amino acids. The trim removed 1 base at V and 8 bases at J, leaving 13 bases unmatched. The CDR3, as DNA: TGTGCCAGCAGCTTAGCTCGGCTAGCGGGGGGAATAAACCATGAGCAGTTCTTC. Protein sequence: CASSLARLAGGINHEQFF.

The chain links TRBV3-1 (or the pseudogene TRBV3-2) to TRBJ1-6; the D is unclear. From germline, CDR1 is LGHDT and CDR2 YNNKEL (reference sequence). V lost 5 bases and J lost 10, with 9 bases in between. CDR3 size: 12 residues. In DNA, the CDR3 is TGTGCCAGCAGCTTCTCGTCCTCACCCCTCCACTTT. It codes for CASSFSSSPLHF.

The rearrangement uses TRBV7-9 and TRBJ1-2; TRBD1 is a possible D gene (5 bases). The CDR3 extends over 14 amino acids. The germline gives CDR1 SEHNR, CDR2 FQNEAQ (reference sequence). Trimming cost V 4 bases and J 0 bases, with 9 bases left between them. The CDR3 sequence: CASSSGQANYGYTF. CDR3 coding DNA: TGTGCCAGCAGCTCTGGACAAGCTAACTATGGCTACACCTTC.

The chain recombines TRBV29-1 with TRBJ1-2; the D is unclear. Germline CDR1 reads SQVTM; CDR2 reads ANQGSEA. The CDR3 extends over 11 amino acids. The germline V and J ends were trimmed by 4 bases and 4 bases, with 7 bases remaining between them. The CDR3 reads CSVVSTYGYTF. In DNA form, the CDR3 reads TGCAGCGTTGTGAGCACCTATGGCTACACCTTC.